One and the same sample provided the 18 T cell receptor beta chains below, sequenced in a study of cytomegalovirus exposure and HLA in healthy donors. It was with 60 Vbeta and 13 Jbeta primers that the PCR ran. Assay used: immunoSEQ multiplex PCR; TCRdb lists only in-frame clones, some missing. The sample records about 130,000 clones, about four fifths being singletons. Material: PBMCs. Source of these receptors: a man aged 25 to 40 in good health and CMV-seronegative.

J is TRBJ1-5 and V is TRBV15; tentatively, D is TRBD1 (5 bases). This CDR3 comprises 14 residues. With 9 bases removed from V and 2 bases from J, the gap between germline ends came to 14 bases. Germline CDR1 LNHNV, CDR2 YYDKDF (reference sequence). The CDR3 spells CATESGYGNQPQHF. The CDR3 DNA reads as TGTGCCACAGAGTCAGGGTACGGCAATCAGCCCCAGCATTTT.

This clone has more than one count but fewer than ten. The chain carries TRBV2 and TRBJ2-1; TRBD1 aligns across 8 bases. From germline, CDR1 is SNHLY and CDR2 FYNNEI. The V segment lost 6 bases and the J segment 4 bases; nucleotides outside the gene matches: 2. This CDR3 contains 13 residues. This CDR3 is CASRGDRYNEQFF. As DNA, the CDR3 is TGTGCCAGCAGGGGGGACAGGTACAATGAGCAGTTCTTC.

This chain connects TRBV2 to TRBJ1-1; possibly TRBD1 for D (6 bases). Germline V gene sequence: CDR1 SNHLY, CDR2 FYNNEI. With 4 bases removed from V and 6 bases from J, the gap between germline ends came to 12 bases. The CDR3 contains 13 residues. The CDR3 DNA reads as TGTGCCAGCAGTGGGGACATTTCCTCTGAAGCTTTCTTT. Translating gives CASSGDISSEAFF.

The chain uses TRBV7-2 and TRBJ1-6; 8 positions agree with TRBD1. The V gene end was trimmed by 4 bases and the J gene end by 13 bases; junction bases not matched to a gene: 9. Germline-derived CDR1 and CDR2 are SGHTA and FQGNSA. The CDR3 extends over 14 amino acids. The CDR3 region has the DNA TGTGCCAGCAGCTCGAGACAGGGGAGAGGCCCCCTCCACTTT. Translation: CASSSRQGRGPLHF.

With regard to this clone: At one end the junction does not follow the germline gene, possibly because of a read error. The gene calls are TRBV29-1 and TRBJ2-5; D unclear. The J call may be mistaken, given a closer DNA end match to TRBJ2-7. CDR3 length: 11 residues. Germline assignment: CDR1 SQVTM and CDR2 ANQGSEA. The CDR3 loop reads CSVEEVYEQYF. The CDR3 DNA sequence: TGCAGCGTAGAAGAAGTCTACGAGCAGTACTTC.

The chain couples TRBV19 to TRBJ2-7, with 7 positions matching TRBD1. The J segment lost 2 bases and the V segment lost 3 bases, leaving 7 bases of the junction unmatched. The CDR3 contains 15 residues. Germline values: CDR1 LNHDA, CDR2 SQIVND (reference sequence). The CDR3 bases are TGTGCCAGTAGTATTGCAGGGGGAGCTACCTACGAGCAGTACTTC. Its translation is CASSIAGGATYEQYF. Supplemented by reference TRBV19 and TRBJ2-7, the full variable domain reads DGGITQSPKYLFRKEGQNVTLSCEQNLNHDAMYWYRQDPGQGLRLIYYSQIVNDFQKGDIAEGYSVSREKKESFPLTVTSAQKNPTAFYLCASSIAGGATYEQYFGPGTRLTVT.

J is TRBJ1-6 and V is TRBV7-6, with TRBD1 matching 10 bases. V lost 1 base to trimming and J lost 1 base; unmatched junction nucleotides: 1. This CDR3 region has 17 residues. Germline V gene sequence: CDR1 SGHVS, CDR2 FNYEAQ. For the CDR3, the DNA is TGTGCCAGCAGCTTAGGGACAGGGGGTTCCTATAATTCACCCCTCCACTTT. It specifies CASSLGTGGSYNSPLHF.

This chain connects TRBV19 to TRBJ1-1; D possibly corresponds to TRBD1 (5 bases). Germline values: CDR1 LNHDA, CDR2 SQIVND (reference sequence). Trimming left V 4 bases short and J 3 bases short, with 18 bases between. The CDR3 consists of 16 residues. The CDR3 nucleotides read TGTGCCAGTAGTACGGGATTGCGGGGCGCGTACACTGAAGCTTTCTTT. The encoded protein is CASSTGLRGAYTEAFF.

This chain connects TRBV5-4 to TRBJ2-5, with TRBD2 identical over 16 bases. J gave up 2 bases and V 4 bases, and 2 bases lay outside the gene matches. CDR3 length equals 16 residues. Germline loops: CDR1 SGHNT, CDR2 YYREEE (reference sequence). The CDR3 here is CASSTGLAGGQETQYF. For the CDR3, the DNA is TGTGCCAGCAGCACGGGACTAGCGGGGGGGCAAGAGACCCAGTACTTC.

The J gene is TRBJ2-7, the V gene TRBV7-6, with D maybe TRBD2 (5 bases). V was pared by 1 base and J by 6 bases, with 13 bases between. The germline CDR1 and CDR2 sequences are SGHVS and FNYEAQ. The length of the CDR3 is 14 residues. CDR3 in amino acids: CASSLGTDYGEQYF. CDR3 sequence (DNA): TGTGCCAGCAGCTTAGGAACAGACTACGGCGAGCAGTACTTC.

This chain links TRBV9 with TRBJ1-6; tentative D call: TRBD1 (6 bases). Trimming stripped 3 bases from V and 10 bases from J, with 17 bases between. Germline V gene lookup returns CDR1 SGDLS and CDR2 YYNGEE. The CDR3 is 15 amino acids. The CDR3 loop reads CASSEREGGYSPLHF. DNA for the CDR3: TGTGCCAGCAGCGAGCGGGAAGGGGGGTACTCACCCCTCCACTTT.

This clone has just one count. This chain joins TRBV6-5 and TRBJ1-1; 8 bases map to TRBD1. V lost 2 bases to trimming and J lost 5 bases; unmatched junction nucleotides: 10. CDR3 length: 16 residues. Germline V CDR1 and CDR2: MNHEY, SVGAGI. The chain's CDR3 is CASSYAPGRGRTEAFF. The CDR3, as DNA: TGTGCCAGCAGTTACGCTCCGGGCAGGGGGCGTACTGAAGCTTTCTTT.

The DNA of the CDR3 is TGTGCCAGCACGGTTTCCTACGAGCAGTACTTC. Amino acids: CASTVSYEQYF. This rearrangement joins TRBV2 to TRBJ2-7, with D unclear. The germline V gene has CDR1 SNHLY and CDR2 FYNNEI. Between the trimmed V and J ends, which lost 7 bases and 1 base, there was a span of 5 bases. This CDR3 has 11 amino acids.

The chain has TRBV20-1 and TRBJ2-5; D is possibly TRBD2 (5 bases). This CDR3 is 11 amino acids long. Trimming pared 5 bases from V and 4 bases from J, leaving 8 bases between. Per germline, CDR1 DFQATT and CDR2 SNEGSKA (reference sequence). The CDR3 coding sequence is TGCAGTGCTGAGGGATCAGAGACCCAGTACTTC. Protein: CSAEGSETQYF.

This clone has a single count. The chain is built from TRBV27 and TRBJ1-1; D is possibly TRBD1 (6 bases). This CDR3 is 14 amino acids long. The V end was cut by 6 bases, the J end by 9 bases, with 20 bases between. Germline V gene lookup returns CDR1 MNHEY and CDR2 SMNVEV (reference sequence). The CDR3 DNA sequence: TGTGCCAGCAGGCCTATAAACAGGGTTCTGCAAGCTTTCTTT. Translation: CASRPINRVLQAFF.

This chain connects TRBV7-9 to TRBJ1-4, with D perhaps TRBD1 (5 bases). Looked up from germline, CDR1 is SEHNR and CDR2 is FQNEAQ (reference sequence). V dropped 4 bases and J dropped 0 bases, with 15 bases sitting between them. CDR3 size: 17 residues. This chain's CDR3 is CASSSRPSGSTNEKLFF. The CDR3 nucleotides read TGTGCCAGCAGCTCGAGGCCATCAGGGTCAACTAATGAAAAACTGTTTTTT.

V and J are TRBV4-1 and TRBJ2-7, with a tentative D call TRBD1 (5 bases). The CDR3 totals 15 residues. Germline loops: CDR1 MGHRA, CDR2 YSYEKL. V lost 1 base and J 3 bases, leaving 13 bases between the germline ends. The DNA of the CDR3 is TGCGCCAGCAGCCAAGGATTGCTAGGGGACTACGAGCAGTACTTC. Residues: CASSQGLLGDYEQYF.

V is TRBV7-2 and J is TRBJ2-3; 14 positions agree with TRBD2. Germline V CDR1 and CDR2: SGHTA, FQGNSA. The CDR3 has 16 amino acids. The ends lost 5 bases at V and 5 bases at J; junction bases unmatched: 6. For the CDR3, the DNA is TGTGCCAGCAGCCGGACTAGCGGGGGGCAGGGAGATACGCAGTATTTT. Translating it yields CASSRTSGGQGDTQYF.